The 20 T cell receptor beta chains listed next were all sequenced from one sample in a study of Graves' ophthalmopathy and Graves' hyperthyroidism (dated by TCRdb to between 2017 and 2018). TCRdb lists the instrument as Illumina HiSeq 2000. For repertoire sequencing, TCR beta CDR3 regions were amplified from RNA transcripts. HTBI primers and the Qiagen OneStep RT-PCR kit were used in a first-round RT-PCR, which was followed by a second-round multiplex PCR, size selection and purification. TCRdb reran the public reads through fastp at Q25 and MiXCR, keeping productive beta chains. Identical CDR3 protein sequences are pooled into one entry, listed with their most common genes and DNA. This sample holds roughly 1.1 million distinct CDR3 sequences; less than 45% were observed only once. Roughly 11% of the sample lies in the top ten. Sequencing was carried out using peripheral blood or thyroid tissue (not recorded which). The receptors were sampled from an adult man with Graves' hyperthyroidism.

With respect to this clonotype: This CDR3 fails to terminate in the conserved phenylalanine or tryptophan, so it likely reflects a read error. This chain joins TRBV10-3 and TRBJ1-2; D is possibly TRBD1 (5 bases). In germline, CDR1 is ENHRY, CDR2 SYGVKD. The length of the CDR3 is 15 residues. The CDR3 DNA follows: TGTACCATCAGTGCCCCGGGCCAGGGTAACTATGGCTACACCCTC. Translating it yields CTISAPGQGNYGYTL.

The V and J genes are TRBV20-1 and TRBJ1-6, with D possibly matching TRBD1 (5 bases). The CDR3 is 13 residues long. Looked up from germline, CDR1 is DFQATT and CDR2 is SNEGSKA (reference sequence). Written as DNA, the CDR3 is TGCGGGGTACATGACCGGGACCCATCACCCCTCCACTTT. Its translation: CGVHDRDPSPLHF.

This clonotype was recorded many times. The chain joins TRBV5-1 to TRBJ2-7; 8 nucleotides match TRBD1. The germline V gene encodes CDR1 SGHRS and CDR2 YFSETQ. V trimming: 4 bases; J trimming: 2 bases; junction bases outside the gene matches: 5. The CDR3 is made up of 14 amino acids. For the CDR3, the DNA is TGCGCCAGCAGCCCCCCGGACAGGGCCTACGAGCAGTACTTC. Protein product: CASSPPDRAYEQYF.

This chain uses TRBV6-4 with TRBJ1-5, with D hard to call. CDR1 and CDR2 from the germline V gene are MRHNA and SNTAGT. V dropped 5 bases and J dropped 1 base, with 12 bases sitting between them. This CDR3 contains 15 residues. CDR3 in amino acids: CASSWTRGSNQPQHF. CDR3 in DNA: TGTGCCAGCAGTTGGACGCGTGGGAGCAATCAGCCCCAGCATTTT.

As concerns this clonotype: One end of the junction is discordant with germline, which a read error may explain. The V and J genes are TRBV15 and TRBJ1-1, with D uncertain. This CDR3 is built from 13 residues. Germline CDR1 and CDR2: LNHNV and YYDKDF (reference sequence). DNA for the CDR3: TGTGCCACCACCAGAGGAATAGACACTGAAGCTTTCTTT. Translation gives CATTRGIDTEAFF.

The table lists this clonotype with a few counts. This sequence joins TRBV6-1 and TRBJ1-4; TRBD1 might be the D (5 bases). The CDR3 is 14 amino acids. Germline CDR1 is MNHNS and CDR2 is SASEGT. Trimming cost V 6 bases and J 6 bases, with 14 bases left between them. The CDR3 loop is CASRADSNYEKLFF. The CDR3 nucleotides read TGTGCCAGCAGGGCCGACAGCAACTATGAAAAACTGTTTTTT.

Turning to this clonotype: This may be a read error: a much more frequent sequence differs by one nucleotide. The chain uses TRBV5-5 and TRBJ1-1; TRBD1 might be the D (6 bases). Per germline, CDR1 SGHKS and CDR2 YYEKEE (reference sequence). The CDR3 covers 14 residues. For the CDR3, the DNA is TGCGCCAGCAGCCGACAGGCCACGGACACTGAAGCTTTCTTT. This encodes CASSRQATDTEAFF.

This clonotype was recorded a few times. The genes are TRBV5-6 and TRBJ2-5; 12 bases map to TRBD2. The length of the CDR3 is 18 residues. The junction had 9 bases not matched to a gene; V was cut back by 0 bases and J by 3 bases. Germline loops: CDR1 SGHDT, CDR2 YYEEEE. The CDR3 region has the DNA TGTGCCAGCAGCTTGGCCAAGGCTAGCGGGAGGGGCAAAGAGACCCAGTACTTC. Amino acid sequence: CASSLAKASGRGKETQYF.

The chain uses TRBV7-2 and TRBJ2-5; 8 nucleotides align to TRBD1. The J call could be wrong; TRBJ2-7 is a better fit for the DNA end. CDR3 length equals 18 residues. Germline CDR1 is SGHTA and CDR2 is FQGNSA. The CDR3 coding sequence is TGTGCCAGCAGTGCTACCTCCTCCGGGACAGGTGCCCCCTACGAGCAGTACTTC. Translated, it gives CASSATSSGTGAPYEQYF.

V usage is TRBV5-6 and J usage is TRBJ2-2; 7 bases are a match to TRBD1. V was clipped by 4 bases and J by 8 bases; unmatched bases: 8. The CDR3 runs 14 residues. Germline V lookup: CDR1 SGHDT, CDR2 YYEEEE. Written as DNA, the CDR3 is TGTGCCAGCAGCCTGGGACAGAATGTGGGGGAGCTGTTTTTT. This encodes CASSLGQNVGELFF. Full variable domain (missing parts from reference TRBV5-6 and TRBJ2-2): DAGVTQSPTHLIKTRGQQVTLRCSPKSGHDTVSWYQQALGQGPQFIFQYYEEEERQRGNFPDRFSGHQFPNYSSELNVNALLLGDSALYLCASSLGQNVGELFFGEGSRLTVL.

The chain couples TRBV19 to TRBJ1-6, with a possible D match to TRBD1 (5 bases). The germline gives CDR1 LNHDA, CDR2 SQIVND (reference sequence). V gave up 6 bases and J gave up 0 bases, with 12 bases separating them. The CDR3 is 16 amino acids. CDR3 residues: CASRTMGRSYNSPLHF. The CDR3 DNA follows: TGTGCCAGTAGGACAATGGGACGCTCCTATAATTCACCCCTCCACTTT. The variable domain in full, with the rest retrieved from reference TRBV19 and TRBJ1-6, is DGGITQSPKYLFRKEGQNVTLSCEQNLNHDAMYWYRQDPGQGLRLIYYSQIVNDFQKGDIAEGYSVSREKKESFPLTVTSAQKNPTAFYLCASRTMGRSYNSPLHFGNGTRLTVT.

The chain joins TRBV20-1 to TRBJ2-5; 7 nucleotides match TRBD2. The germline V gene has CDR1 DFQATT and CDR2 SNEGSKA (reference sequence). The CDR3 consists of 15 residues. V trimming: 3 bases; J trimming: 1 base; junction bases outside the gene matches: 8. CDR3 loop: CSASSLAETQETQYF. As DNA, the CDR3 is TGCAGTGCTAGTTCGCTAGCGGAGACCCAAGAGACCCAGTACTTC.

J is TRBJ1-3 and V is TRBV28; 8 bases are a match to TRBD1. J lost 4 bases, V lost 3 bases, and 5 bases had no gene match. Germline V gene data show CDR1 as MDHEN and CDR2 as SYDVKM. The CDR3 length is 15 residues. CDR3 amino acids: CASSFRRGLGNTIYF. DNA for the CDR3: TGTGCCAGCAGTTTCCGCAGGGGGCTCGGAAACACCATATATTTT.

The chain has TRBV7-2 and TRBJ2-7, with D maybe TRBD1 (6 bases). The closer fit of TRBJ2-1 to the DNA end suggests the J call may be wrong. The CDR3 spans 13 residues. The V gene's germline CDR1 is SGHTA and CDR2 FQGNSA. Here the CDR3 DNA reads TGTGCCAGCACTCCAGGGGCGCACAATGAGCAGTTCTTC. This sequence encodes CASTPGAHNEQFF.

The chain combines TRBV15 with TRBJ1-1; 7 nucleotides match TRBD1. There are 15 residues in the CDR3. Trimming removed 1 base from V and 6 bases from J; junction bases left unmatched: 8. Germline lookup yields CDR1 LNHNV and CDR2 YYDKDF (reference sequence). The CDR3 coding sequence is TGTGCCACCAGCAGAGTAGGGGCAGGGGGTGCTGAAGCTTTCTTT. Translation: CATSRVGAGGAEAFF.

In its sample, this clonotype was seen a few times. The gene calls are TRBV11-2 and TRBJ2-7, with D tentatively TRBD2 (6 bases). The CDR3 runs to 17 residues. The germline V gene has CDR1 SGHAT and CDR2 FQNNGV. Between the trimmed V and J ends, which lost 1 base and 3 bases, there was a span of 19 bases. The CDR3 nucleotides read TGTGCCAGCAGCTTAGTGGGCGGGGATCCCTTTCTCTACGAGCAGTACTTC. Translating it yields CASSLVGGDPFLYEQYF.

The genes are TRBV9 and TRBJ1-4, with TRBD1 matching over 7 bases. Germline CDR1 and CDR2: SGDLS and YYNGEE. The length of the CDR3 is 15 residues. V was clipped by 3 bases and J by 6 bases; unmatched bases: 8. CDR3 nucleotide sequence: TGTGCCAGCAGCGCGGGAGGGGGCTTTTATGAAAAACTGTTTTTT. Protein sequence: CASSAGGGFYEKLFF.

As to this clonotype: Since a far larger clone is one base different, this is likely a read error. This chain connects TRBV5-1 to TRBJ2-5; D remains ambiguous. Germline V lookup: CDR1 SGHRS, CDR2 YFSETQ. This CDR3 is 14 amino acids long. CDR3 nucleotides: TGCGCCAACAGCTTGTCTTCGACCCAAGAGACCCAGTACTTC. Its protein product is CANSLSSTQETQYF.

The table lists this clonotype with many counts. V and J are TRBV15 and TRBJ1-4; the D gene is possibly TRBD1 (5 bases). There are 14 residues in the CDR3. Germline V gene data show CDR1 as LNHNV and CDR2 as YYDKDF (reference sequence). With 5 bases removed from V and 8 bases from J, the gap between germline ends came to 15 bases. CDR3 amino acids: CATSRQGSGEKLFF. CDR3 DNA: TGTGCCACCAGCCGCCAGGGCAGTGGGGAAAAACTGTTTTTT.

About this clonotype: With a much larger clone just one base away, this may be a read error. The rearrangement joins TRBV6-2 or TRBV6-3 to TRBJ1-1; D possibly corresponds to TRBD1 (5 bases). The CDR3 covers 13 residues. Germline lookup yields CDR1 MNHEY and CDR2 SVGEGT. The V end was cut by 4 bases, the J end by 5 bases, with 11 bases between. CDR3 amino acids: CASSCSGYTEAFF. The CDR3 region has the DNA TGTGCCAGCAGTTGCTCAGGGTATACTGAAGCTTTCTTT.